This T cell receptor (beta chain) was identified in a study of cytomegalovirus exposure and HLA in healthy donors. Whole-study results and caveats: 150 to 200 TCR beta chains were listed as cytomegalovirus-associated. Reportedly, diagnosis of cytomegalovirus status by the classifier showed high specificity and sensitivity.

Concerning this clone itself: Its specificity is unknown.

Libraries were prepared by immunoSEQ multiplex PCR; TCRdb keeps only in-frame clonotypes and omits some of them. The table lists about 160,000 clones, roughly 91% of them singletons. The donors were members of the validation cohort comprising over a hundred subjects, separate from the roughly 700-subject first cohort. The CDR3 totals 15 residues. In germline, CDR1 is MNHNY, CDR2 SVGAGI (reference sequence). V was shortened by 6 bases and J by 8 bases, with 20 bases between the two germline ends. This chain joins TRBV6-6 and TRBJ2-1; D call uncertain. The source is a man between 18 and 29 years old in good health and CMV-seropositive. Material: PBMCs. CDR3 protein: CASRVWSPETDEQFF. For the CDR3, the DNA is TGTGCCAGCAGGGTCTGGAGCCCCGAAACCGATGAGCAGTTCTTC.